The 28 T cell receptor beta chains below were found in one sample sequenced in a study of T-cell memory formation after mild COVID-19. TCRdb itself ran the 5' RACE reads through MiXCR, one entry per CDR3 protein. The sample records under 650,000 distinct CDR3 sequences, about a sixth being singletons. The specimen sequenced was PBMCs or a T cell subset sorted from them (not recorded which). The origin of the receptors is an adult woman who had mild COVID-19 (a few samples of this study predate the infection). Cell type and time point are not known.

The chain joins TRBV5-1 to TRBJ2-1, with D hard to call. V was trimmed by 4 bases and J by 8 bases, leaving 19 bases between them. There are 15 residues in the CDR3. CDR1 and CDR2 (germline): SGHRS, YFSETQ. The chain's CDR3 is CASSPLGLSGDEQFF. The CDR3 DNA follows: TGCGCCAGCAGCCCGCTGGGCCTCTCGGGCGATGAGCAGTTCTTC.

The table lists this clonotype with a few counts. The chain links TRBV5-4 to TRBJ1-1; TRBD1 might be the D (6 bases). Per germline, CDR1 SGHNT and CDR2 YYREEE (reference sequence). Trimming cost V 5 bases and J 2 bases, with 10 bases left between them. The CDR3 totals 13 residues. The CDR3 sequence is CASRQGPNTEAFF. CDR3 nucleotides: TGTGCCAGCAGACAGGGACCTAACACTGAAGCTTTCTTT.

The chain combines TRBV13 with TRBJ2-5, with unresolved D. Germline V gene sequence: CDR1 PRHDT, CDR2 FYEKMQ (reference sequence). This CDR3 has 14 amino acids. The V end lost 4 bases, the J end lost 2 bases, and 11 bases lay between the germline ends. The CDR3 loop is CASSSHNEQETQYF. The CDR3 DNA reads TGTGCCAGCAGCTCCCATAACGAACAAGAGACCCAGTACTTC.

This clonotype appeared a few times. The V call is TRBV7-9, the J call TRBJ2-2; no clear D gene. The V gene lost 1 base and the J gene lost 5 bases, with 11 bases spanning the gap. Germline V lookup: CDR1 SEHNR, CDR2 FQNEAQ (reference sequence). CDR3 length: 15 amino acids. The DNA for the CDR3 is TGTGCCAGCAGCTTAGTCCCTACCACGACCGGGGAGCTGTTTTTT. This translates into CASSLVPTTTGELFF.

The chain joins TRBV9 to TRBJ2-1, with a possible D match to TRBD1 (6 bases). CDR1 is SGDLS and CDR2 is YYNGEE in the germline V gene. The CDR3 has 12 residues. The V gene lost 0 bases and the J gene lost 9 bases, with 7 bases spanning the gap. CDR3 amino acids: CASSVDRAEQFF. Here the CDR3 DNA reads TGTGCCAGCAGCGTAGACAGGGCTGAGCAGTTCTTC.

The chain is built from TRBV7-9 and TRBJ1-1, with 10 bases identical to TRBD1. V was clipped by 3 bases and J by 2 bases; unmatched bases: 3. Germline assignment: CDR1 SEHNR and CDR2 FQNEAQ (reference sequence). The CDR3 is 15 amino acids. CDR3 sequence (DNA): TGTGCCAGCAGCTTCGGACAGGGGGACAACACTGAAGCTTTCTTT. Translated: CASSFGQGDNTEAFF.

This clonotype was counted only a few times. In DNA form, the CDR3 reads TGCGCCAGCAGCCAAGATAGAACTACTTCATACGAGCAGTACTTC. Protein sequence: CASSQDRTTSYEQYF. This chain links TRBV4-3 with TRBJ2-7; the D is unclear. Germline V CDR1 and CDR2: LGHNA, YSLEER. V was shortened by 0 bases and J by 4 bases, with 13 bases between the two germline ends. The CDR3 totals 15 residues.

This clonotype has only one observation. A much bigger clone sits one base away, suggesting this may be a read error. The genes are TRBV20-1 and TRBJ2-5, with 13 bases fitting TRBD2. This CDR3 has 18 amino acids. V shed 1 base and J 3 bases; nucleotides not matched to a gene: 11. Per the germline V gene, CDR1 is DFQATT and CDR2 is SNEGSKA (reference sequence). This CDR3 reads CSARGLLWTSGSEETQYF. In DNA form, the CDR3 reads TGCAGTGCTAGAGGTCTCCTTTGGACTAGCGGGAGCGAAGAGACCCAGTACTTC.

The sample holds a few counts of this clonotype. The chain links TRBV24-1 to TRBJ2-1, with a weak D call TRBD2 (6 bases). V gave up 2 bases and J gave up 7 bases, with 17 bases separating them. Germline CDR1 is KGHDR and CDR2 is SFDVKD. The CDR3 has 16 residues. CDR3 DNA: TGTGCCACCAGTGATTCCGGGACTCAACACAGGAATGAGCAGTTCTTC. Translated: CATSDSGTQHRNEQFF.

This clonotype showed up just a few times. The chain combines TRBV20-1 with TRBJ2-2, with 11 nucleotides matching TRBD2. The CDR3 runs 15 residues. V gave up 5 bases and J gave up 7 bases; unmatched junction bases: 9. Germline V CDR1 and CDR2: DFQATT, SNEGSKA (reference sequence). CDR3 coding DNA: TGCAGTGCTGCCCTAGCGGGAGGAAAGAACGGGGAGCTGTTTTTT. This translates into CSAALAGGKNGELFF.

In its sample, this clonotype was seen a few times. The rearrangement joins TRBV9 to TRBJ2-1, with D perhaps TRBD1 (6 bases). This CDR3 has 15 amino acids. V was clipped by 8 bases and J by 3 bases, with 18 bases between them. Germline CDR1 reads SGDLS; CDR2 reads YYNGEE. The CDR3 loop reads CASSTGSNGYNEQFF. The CDR3 nucleotides read TGTGCCAGTTCTACAGGGTCCAACGGCTACAATGAGCAGTTCTTC.

This clonotype has only a few counts. The chain combines TRBV20-1 with TRBJ2-1, with D perhaps matching TRBD1 (6 bases). Trimming removed 4 bases from V and 0 bases from J, with 16 bases in between. Germline V gene data show CDR1 as DFQATT and CDR2 as SNEGSKA (reference sequence). This CDR3 has 16 residues. The CDR3 nucleotides are TGCAGTGCTACCGAAGGGGGAACAAGCTCCTACAATGAGCAGTTCTTC. It specifies CSATEGGTSSYNEQFF.

This clonotype turned up a few times. The V gene is TRBV13, the J gene TRBJ2-1, with 7 bases matching TRBD2. CDR3 length: 15 amino acids. Germline V gene lookup returns CDR1 PRHDT and CDR2 FYEKMQ (reference sequence). V shed 4 bases, J shed 6 bases, and the junction held 9 bases outside the gene matches. CDR3 sequence reads: CASSSGLPGLNEQFF. The DNA of the CDR3 is TGTGCCAGCAGCTCGGGACTACCCGGCCTCAATGAGCAGTTCTTC.

This clonotype has a count of ten or more. CDR3 bases: TGCAGTGCTCAGGGGCCCCGGGTGGAGTTCTTC. This translates into CSAQGPRVEFF. V gene TRBV20-1 combines with J gene TRBJ2-1, with a possible D match to TRBD1 (6 bases). CDR3 length equals 11 residues. The germline V gene has CDR1 DFQATT and CDR2 SNEGSKA (reference sequence). V gave up 5 bases and J gave up 14 bases, with 16 bases separating them.

This clonotype has more than one count but fewer than ten. The rearrangement links TRBV2 to TRBJ2-2; D call uncertain. The CDR3 totals 14 residues. Trimming pared 3 bases from V and 2 bases from J, leaving 7 bases between. The germline V gene encodes CDR1 SNHLY and CDR2 FYNNEI. The CDR3 here is CASSDISNTGELFF. The CDR3 region has the DNA TGTGCCAGCAGTGACATAAGTAACACCGGGGAGCTGTTTTTT.

The chain employs TRBV6-6 and TRBJ1-5; D may be TRBD1 (6 bases). Germline V gene lookup returns CDR1 MNHNY and CDR2 SVGAGI (reference sequence). The CDR3 covers 16 residues. Between the trimmed V and J ends, which lost 5 bases and 7 bases, there was a span of 21 bases. The CDR3 is CASSRYFEGEDQPQHF. The DNA for the CDR3 is TGTGCCAGCAGTCGTTATTTCGAGGGGGAGGACCAGCCCCAGCATTTT.

The chain joins TRBV29-1 to TRBJ1-5; possibly TRBD1 for D (5 bases). The V gene's germline CDR1 is SQVTM and CDR2 ANQGSEA. V gave up 2 bases and J gave up 6 bases, with 11 bases separating them. CDR3 length equals 13 residues. CDR3: CSVESGPGQPQHF. The CDR3 nucleotides are TGCAGCGTTGAATCGGGGCCGGGTCAGCCCCAGCATTTT. Full variable domain (rest looked up from reference TRBV29-1 and TRBJ1-5): SAVISQKPSRDICQRGTSLTIQCQVDSQVTMMFWYRQQPGQSLTLIATANQGSEATYESGFVIDKFPISRPNLTFSTLTVSNMSPEDSSIYLCSVESGPGQPQHFGDGTRLSIL.

This clonotype was detected only a few times. This sequence joins TRBV7-9 and TRBJ2-6, with D unclear. V was shortened by 5 bases and J by 4 bases, with 6 bases between the two germline ends. CDR3 size: 13 residues. Per germline, CDR1 SEHNR and CDR2 FQNEAQ (reference sequence). The DNA of the CDR3 is TGTGCCAGCAGCCCAGAAGGGGCCAACGTCCTGACTTTC. It translates to CASSPEGANVLTF.

The V gene is TRBV7-9, the J gene TRBJ2-7, with 8 positions matching TRBD2. The CDR3 contains 17 residues. V was pared by 5 bases and J by 2 bases, with 14 bases of the junction left unmatched. Germline CDR1 and CDR2: SEHNR and FQNEAQ (reference sequence). CDR3 loop: CASSPSLSRGGPYEQYF. CDR3 nucleotide sequence: TGTGCCAGCAGCCCAAGCCTAAGCCGGGGGGGGCCCTACGAGCAGTACTTC.

This clonotype showed up just a few times. The chain recombines TRBV29-1 with TRBJ2-1; no firm D call. V dropped 3 bases and J dropped 5 bases, with 14 bases sitting between them. CDR1 is SQVTM, CDR2 ANQGSEA, per germline. This CDR3 region has 14 residues. CDR3 protein: CSVEIGGRHNEQFF. The CDR3 nucleotides read TGCAGCGTTGAGATCGGTGGACGGCACAATGAGCAGTTCTTC.

This chain uses TRBV7-9 with TRBJ2-7; possible D gene TRBD2, 6 bases. Trimming removed 5 bases from V and 6 bases from J, with 20 bases in between. The CDR3 loop spans 15 amino acids. Germline V CDR1 and CDR2: SEHNR, FQNEAQ (reference sequence). The CDR3 loop is CASSDGPTGEIEQYF. In DNA form, the CDR3 reads TGTGCCAGCAGCGATGGGCCTACGGGAGAAATCGAGCAGTACTTC.

This clonotype was recorded at least ten times. The chain links TRBV12-3 or TRBV12-4 to TRBJ2-7; D might be TRBD1 or TRBD2, each matching 5 bases. The CDR3 contains 13 residues. Trimming shortened V by 2 bases and J by 6 bases, and 11 bases separated the two germline ends. CDR3 sequence reads: CASSLRGAGEQYF. In DNA form, the CDR3 reads TGTGCCAGCAGTTTAAGAGGGGCCGGCGAGCAGTACTTC.

CDR3 in amino acids: CSARKTSGGVETQYF. The CDR3 bases are TGCAGTGCTAGGAAGACTAGCGGGGGGGTGGAGACCCAGTACTTC. The chain uses TRBV20-1 and TRBJ2-5, with 14 bases identical to TRBD2. Germline CDR1 reads DFQATT; CDR2 reads SNEGSKA (reference sequence). The CDR3 contains 15 residues. Losses at the gene ends were 3 bases for V and 5 bases for J; bases not matched to a gene: 5.

The J gene is TRBJ2-3, the V gene TRBV7-9; 8 bases are shared with TRBD2. Germline-derived CDR1 and CDR2 are SEHNR and FQNEAQ (reference sequence). The J segment lost 4 bases and the V segment lost 6 bases, leaving 6 bases of the junction unmatched. This CDR3 comprises 14 residues. The CDR3 region is CASRTGGFPDTQYF. In nucleotides, the CDR3 is TGTGCCAGCAGGACGGGAGGGTTCCCAGATACGCAGTATTTT.

This clonotype was found a few times. The rearrangement joins TRBV9 to TRBJ2-2; D may be TRBD2 (6 bases). The germline V gene has CDR1 SGDLS and CDR2 YYNGEE. The CDR3 is made up of 15 amino acids. V dropped 0 bases and J dropped 6 bases, with 12 bases sitting between them. CDR3 amino acids: CASSVDSGGPGELFF. In nucleotides, the CDR3 is TGTGCCAGCAGCGTAGATAGCGGCGGGCCCGGGGAGCTGTTTTTT.

V usage is TRBV4-3 and J usage is TRBJ2-1; 13 nucleotides line up with TRBD2. The germline V gene has CDR1 LGHNA and CDR2 YSLEER. The V segment lost 4 bases and the J segment 9 bases; nucleotides outside the gene matches: 12. This CDR3 has 17 residues. The CDR3 region is CASSPYGSGLAGVEQFF. CDR3 coding DNA: TGCGCCAGCAGCCCTTACGGCTCAGGACTAGCGGGGGTTGAGCAGTTCTTC.

The genes are TRBV7-2 and TRBJ2-5; D unclear. The CDR3 loop spans 12 amino acids. V shed 3 bases and J shed 12 bases, with 14 bases lying between them. CDR1 and CDR2 from the germline V gene are SGHTA and FQGNSA. The chain's CDR3 is CASSLGSDLEYF. CDR3 in DNA: TGTGCCAGCAGCTTGGGTTCGGACCTAGAGTACTTC. The variable domain in full, completed from reference TRBV7-2 and TRBJ2-5, reads GAGVSQSPSNKVTEKGKDVELRCDPISGHTALYWYRQSLGQGLEFLIYFQGNSAPDKSGLPSDRFSAERTGGSVSTLTIQRTQQEDSAVYLCASSLGSDLEYFGPGTRLLVL.

In its sample, this clonotype was seen many times. The V and J genes are TRBV6-1 and TRBJ2-3; the match to TRBD2 covers 13 bases. This CDR3 comprises 16 residues. Germline CDR1 reads MNHNS; CDR2 reads SASEGT. V trimming: 4 bases; J trimming: 4 bases; junction bases outside the gene matches: 5. In DNA, the CDR3 is TGTGCCAGCAGTGCAACTAGCGGGGGGGCCTCAGATACGCAGTATTTT. Translation gives CASSATSGGASDTQYF.